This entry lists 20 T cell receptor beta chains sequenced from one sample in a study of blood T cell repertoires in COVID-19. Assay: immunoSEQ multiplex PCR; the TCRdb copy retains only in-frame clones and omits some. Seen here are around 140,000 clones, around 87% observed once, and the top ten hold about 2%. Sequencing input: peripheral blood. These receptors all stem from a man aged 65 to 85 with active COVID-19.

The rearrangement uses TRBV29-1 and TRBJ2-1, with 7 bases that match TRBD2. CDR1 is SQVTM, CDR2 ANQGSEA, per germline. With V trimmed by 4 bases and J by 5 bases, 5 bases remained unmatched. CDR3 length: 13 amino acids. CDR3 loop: CSVGGSGNNEQFF. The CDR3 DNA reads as TGCAGCGTTGGTGGGAGCGGGAACAATGAGCAGTTCTTC.

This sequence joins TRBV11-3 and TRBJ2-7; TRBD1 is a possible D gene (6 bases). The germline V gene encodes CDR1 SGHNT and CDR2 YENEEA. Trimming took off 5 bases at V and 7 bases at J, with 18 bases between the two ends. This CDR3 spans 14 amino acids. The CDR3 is CASSPSSGAREQYF. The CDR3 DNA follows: TGTGCCAGCAGCCCCTCATCAGGGGCGAGGGAGCAGTACTTC.

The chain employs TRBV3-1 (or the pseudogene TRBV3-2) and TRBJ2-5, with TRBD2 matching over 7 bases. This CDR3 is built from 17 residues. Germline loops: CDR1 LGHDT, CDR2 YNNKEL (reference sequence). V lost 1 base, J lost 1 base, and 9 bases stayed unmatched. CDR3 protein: CASSQVLGSGSQETQYF. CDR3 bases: TGTGCCAGCAGCCAAGTATTGGGTAGCGGGTCCCAAGAGACCCAGTACTTC.

The CDR3 region is CASSHRRGTSGTGISYEQYF. The CDR3 DNA reads TGTGCCAGCAGCCACCGACGAGGGACTAGCGGAACGGGAATTTCCTACGAGCAGTACTTC. The chain uses TRBV14 and TRBJ2-7, with TRBD2 matching over 11 bases. Germline CDR1 and CDR2: SGHDN and FVKESK. Losses at the gene ends were 3 bases for V and 1 base for J; bases not matched to a gene: 17. CDR3 length: 20 residues.

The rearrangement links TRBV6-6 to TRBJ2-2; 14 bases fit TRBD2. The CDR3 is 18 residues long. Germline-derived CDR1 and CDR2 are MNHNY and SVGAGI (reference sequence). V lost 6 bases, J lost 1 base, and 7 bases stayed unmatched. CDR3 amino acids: CASSRLAGGPRNTGELFF. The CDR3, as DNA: TGTGCCAGCAGCCGACTAGCGGGAGGGCCGAGGAACACCGGGGAGCTGTTTTTT.

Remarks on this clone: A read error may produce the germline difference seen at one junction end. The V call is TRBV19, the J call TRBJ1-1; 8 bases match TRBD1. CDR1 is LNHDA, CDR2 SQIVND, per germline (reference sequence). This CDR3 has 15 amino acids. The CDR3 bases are TGTGCCAATAGTCCCAGACAGGGGTCGAGCACTGAAGCTTTCTTT. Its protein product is CANSPRQGSSTEAFF. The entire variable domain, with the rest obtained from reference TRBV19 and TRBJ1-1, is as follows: DGGITQSPKYLFRKEGQNVTLSCEQNLNHDAMYWYRQDPGQGLRLIYYSQIVNDFQKGDIAEGYSVSREKKESFPLTVTSAQKNPTAFYLCANSPRQGSSTEAFFGQGTRLTVV.

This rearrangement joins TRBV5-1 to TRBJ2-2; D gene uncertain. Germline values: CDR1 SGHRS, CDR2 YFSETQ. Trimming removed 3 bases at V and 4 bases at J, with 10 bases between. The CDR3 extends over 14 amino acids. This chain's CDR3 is CASSSDTVTGELFF. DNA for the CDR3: TGCGCCAGCAGCTCCGACACCGTCACCGGGGAGCTGTTTTTT.

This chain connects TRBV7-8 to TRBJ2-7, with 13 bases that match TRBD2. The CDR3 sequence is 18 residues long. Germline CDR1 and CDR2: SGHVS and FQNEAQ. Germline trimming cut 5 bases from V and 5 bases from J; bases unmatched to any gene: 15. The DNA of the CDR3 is TGTGCCAGCAGCCCACTAGCGGGAGGGCCTAGAACGGGCGACGAGCAGTACTTC. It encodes CASSPLAGGPRTGDEQYF.

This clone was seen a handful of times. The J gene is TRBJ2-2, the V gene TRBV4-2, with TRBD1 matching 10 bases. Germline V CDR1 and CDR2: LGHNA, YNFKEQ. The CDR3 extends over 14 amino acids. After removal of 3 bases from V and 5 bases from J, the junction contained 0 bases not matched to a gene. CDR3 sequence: CASSQGQGTGELFF. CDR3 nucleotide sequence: TGTGCCAGCAGCCAGGGACAGGGGACCGGGGAGCTGTTTTTT.

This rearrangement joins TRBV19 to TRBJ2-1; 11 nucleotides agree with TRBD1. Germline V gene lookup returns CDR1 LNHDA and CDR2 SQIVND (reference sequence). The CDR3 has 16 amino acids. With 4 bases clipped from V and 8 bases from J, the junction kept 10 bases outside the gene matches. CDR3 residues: CASSRGPGQGVDEQFF. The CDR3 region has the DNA TGTGCCAGTAGTAGGGGACCGGGACAGGGGGTCGATGAGCAGTTCTTC.

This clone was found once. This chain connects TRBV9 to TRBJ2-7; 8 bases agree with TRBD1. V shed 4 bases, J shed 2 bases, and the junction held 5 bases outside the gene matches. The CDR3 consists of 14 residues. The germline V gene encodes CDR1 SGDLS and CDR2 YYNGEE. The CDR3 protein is CASSSGQGPYEQYF. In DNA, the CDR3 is TGTGCCAGCAGCTCAGGACAGGGCCCCTACGAGCAGTACTTC.

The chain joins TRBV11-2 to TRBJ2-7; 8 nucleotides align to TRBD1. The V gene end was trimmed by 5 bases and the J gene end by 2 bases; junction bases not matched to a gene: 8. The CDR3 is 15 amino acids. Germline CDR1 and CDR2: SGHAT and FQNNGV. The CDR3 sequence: CASSLWTGPPYEQYF. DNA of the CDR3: TGTGCCAGCAGCCTTTGGACAGGGCCCCCCTACGAGCAGTACTTC.

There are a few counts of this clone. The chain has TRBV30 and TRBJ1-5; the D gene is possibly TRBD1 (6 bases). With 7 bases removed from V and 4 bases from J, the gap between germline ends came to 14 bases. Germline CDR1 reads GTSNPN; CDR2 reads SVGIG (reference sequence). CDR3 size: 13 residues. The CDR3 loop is CALRTASNQPQHF. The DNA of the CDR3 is TGTGCCTTGAGGACAGCCTCGAATCAGCCCCAGCATTTT.

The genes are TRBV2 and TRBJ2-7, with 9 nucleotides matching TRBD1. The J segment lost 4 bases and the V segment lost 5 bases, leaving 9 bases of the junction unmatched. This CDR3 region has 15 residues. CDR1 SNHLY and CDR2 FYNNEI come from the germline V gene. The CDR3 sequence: CASSSGTGLEYEQYF. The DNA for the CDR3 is TGTGCCAGCAGTTCCGGGACAGGGTTAGAGTACGAGCAGTACTTC. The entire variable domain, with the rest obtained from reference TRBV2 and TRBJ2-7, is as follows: EPEVTQTPSHQVTQMGQEVILRCVPISNHLYFYWYRQILGQKVEFLVSFYNNEISEKSEIFDDQFSVERPDGSNFTLKIRSTKLEDSAMYFCASSSGTGLEYEQYFGPGTRLTVT.

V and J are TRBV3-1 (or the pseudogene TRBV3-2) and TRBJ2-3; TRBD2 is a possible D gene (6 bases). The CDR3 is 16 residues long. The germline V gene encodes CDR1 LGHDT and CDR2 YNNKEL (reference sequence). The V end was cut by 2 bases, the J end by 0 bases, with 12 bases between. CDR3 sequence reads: CASSQLIGGSTDTQYF. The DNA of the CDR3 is TGTGCCAGCAGCCAACTAATTGGGGGGAGCACAGATACGCAGTATTTT.

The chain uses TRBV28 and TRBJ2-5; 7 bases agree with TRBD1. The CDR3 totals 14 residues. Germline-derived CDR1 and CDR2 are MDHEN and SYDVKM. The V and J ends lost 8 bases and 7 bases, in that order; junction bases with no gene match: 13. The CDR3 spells CASCGQAAHGTQYF. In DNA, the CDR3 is TGTGCCAGCTGTGGACAGGCTGCCCATGGGACCCAGTACTTC.

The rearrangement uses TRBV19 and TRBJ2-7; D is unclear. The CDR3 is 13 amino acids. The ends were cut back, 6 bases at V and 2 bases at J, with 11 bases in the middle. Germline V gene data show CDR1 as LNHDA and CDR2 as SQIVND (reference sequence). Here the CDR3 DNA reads TGTGCCAGTAGCCGCGGCAGTCCCTACGAGCAGTACTTC. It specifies CASSRGSPYEQYF.

In nucleotides, the CDR3 is TGTGCCAGCAGTCCTTATCTTCGCAATCAGCCCCAGCATTTT. This codes for CASSPYLRNQPQHF. The rearrangement joins TRBV27 to TRBJ1-5; D remains unclear. V shed 5 bases and J shed 2 bases, with 10 bases lying between them. The CDR3 has 14 residues. Germline CDR1 MNHEY, CDR2 SMNVEV (reference sequence).

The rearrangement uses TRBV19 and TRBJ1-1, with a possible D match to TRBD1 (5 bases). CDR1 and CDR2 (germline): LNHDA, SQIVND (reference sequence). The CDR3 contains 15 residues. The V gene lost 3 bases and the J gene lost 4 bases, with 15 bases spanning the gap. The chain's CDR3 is CASSIPRARGTEAFF. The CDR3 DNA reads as TGTGCCAGTAGTATCCCCAGGGCCAGAGGCACTGAAGCTTTCTTT.

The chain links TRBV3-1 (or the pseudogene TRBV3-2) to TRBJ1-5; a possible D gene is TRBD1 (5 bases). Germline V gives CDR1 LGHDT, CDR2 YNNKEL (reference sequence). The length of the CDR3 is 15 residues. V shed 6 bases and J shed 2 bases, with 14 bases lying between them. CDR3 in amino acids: CASSRGTQGNQPQHF. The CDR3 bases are TGTGCCAGCAGTCGCGGGACTCAGGGCAATCAGCCCCAGCATTTT.